A selection of T cell receptor beta chains follows, all from one sample in a study of technical replicates of blood from a handful of donors. The assay was immunoSEQ multiplex PCR, and TCRdb's table has in-frame clones only and misses some. The sample comprises 72,000 or so clones, approximately 96% of which are singletons, and over 0.35% rests with the top ten. The sample was T cells isolated from PBMCs. Receptors originate from a human donor in good health. CDR3s include the opening cysteine and the closing phenylalanine or tryptophan. Fields, in order: V gene, D gene, clone size, J gene, CDR3 DNA, CDR3 protein. The D gene is left open where the match is weak. Size values are once, few and many counts, or a class for expanded clones, and some rows have none.

>TRBV7-9|NA|NA|TRBJ1-1
TGTGCCAGCAGCGTAGAGGGGACTGAAGCTTTCTTT
CASSVEGTEAFF
>TRBV9|TRBD1|NA|TRBJ2-1
TGTGCCAGCAGCGGTGGACAGGACAATGAGCAGTTCTTC
CASSGGQDNEQFF
>TRBV14|NA|NA|TRBJ1-1
TGTGCCAGCAGTAAAGACAGGAGTCAAACTGAAGCTTTCTTT
CASSKDRSQTEAFF
>TRBV12-2|NA|NA|TRBJ2-2
TGTGCAAGTCGCTTCGGCAGGTCCACCGGGGAGCTGTTTTTT
CASRFGRSTGELFF
>TRBV7-2|TRBD2|NA|TRBJ2-7
TGTGCCAGCAGCTTGGGACTAGCGGGGACTGGGTCCCACGAGCAGTACTTC
CASSLGLAGTGSHEQYF
>TRBV28|TRBD1|NA|TRBJ2-5
TGTGCCAGCAGTCGAAACGACAGGGGAAAGACCCAGTACTTC
CASSRNDRGKTQYF
>TRBV11-2|TRBD2|once|TRBJ2-7
TGTGCCAGCAGCGCCCGTACTAGCGGTATCTCCTACGAGCAGTACTTC
CASSARTSGISYEQYF
>TRBV5-1|NA|once|TRBJ2-1
TGCGCCAGCAGCTTGCTGTTCAATGAGCAGTTCTTC
CASSLLFNEQFF
>TRBV6-5|TRBD2|NA|TRBJ2-1
TGTGCCAGCAGTTACTCTACTAGCGGGAGTATCAATGAGCAGTTCTTC
CASSYSTSGSINEQFF
>TRBV4-3|TRBD1|NA|TRBJ1-4
TGCGCCAGCAGCCAACTGACAGGGTTCATTGGGATTAATGAAAAACTGTTTTTT
CASSQLTGFIGINEKLFF
>TRBV7-3|NA|NA|TRBJ2-7
TGTGCCAGCAGCTTAAGAGGGCTAGCATTGGGCCACGAGCAGTACTTC
CASSLRGLALGHEQYF
>TRBV30|NA|NA|TRBJ1-3
TGTGCCTGGAGCGACACCTCTGGAAACACCATATATTTT
CAWSDTSGNTIYF
>TRBV30|TRBD1|NA|TRBJ1-5
TGTGCCTGGAGTGTCACAGGGGAAGGTCAGCCCCAGCATTTT
CAWSVTGEGQPQHF
>TRBV27|NA|NA|TRBJ2-3
TGTGCCAGCAGTCCCTATAGTAGCACAGATACGCAGTATTTT
CASSPYSSTDTQYF
>TRBV28|NA|NA|TRBJ2-2
TGTGCCAGCAGTCCCAGAGGGACCGGGGAGCTGTTTTTT
CASSPRGTGELFF
>TRBV19|TRBD1|NA|TRBJ1-5
TGTGCCAGTAAGACAGGGTTTCGGCATAGTCAGCCCCAGCATTTT
CASKTGFRHSQPQHF
>TRBV7-6|TRBD1|NA|TRBJ2-7
TGTGCCAGCAGCTCCGGGACAGGGGCCTACGAGCAGTACTTC
CASSSGTGAYEQYF
>TRBV27|TRBD2|NA|TRBJ2-2
TGTGCCAGCAGTTTGTGGCTAGCGGGAGGAACCGGGGAGCTGTTTTTT
CASSLWLAGGTGELFF
>TRBV11-2|TRBD2|NA|TRBJ2-5
TGTGCCAGCAGCTTAACGACTAGCGGGAGGGGAGAGACCCAGTACTTC
CASSLTTSGRGETQYF
>TRBV7-9|NA|NA|TRBJ2-7
TGTGCCAGCAGCTTTAGTACTACCTACGAGCAGTACTTC
CASSFSTTYEQYF
>TRBV15|NA|NA|TRBJ2-7
TGTGCCACCAGCGAAGTTCGAGTCTACGAGCAGTACTTC
CATSEVRVYEQYF
>TRBV9|NA|NA|TRBJ2-1
TGTGCCAGCAGCGTAGCAAACAGGTCCTCCTACAATGAGCAGTTCTTC
CASSVANRSSYNEQFF
>TRBV29-1|NA|NA|TRBJ1-3
TGCAGCGTTGAAGATCGAGAAGGGGGTATTGTGGACACCATATATTTT
CSVEDREGGIVDTIYF
>TRBV19|TRBD2|once|TRBJ2-1
TGTGCCAGTAGTACGCGGGAGGGGAGGAATGAGCAGTTCTTC
CASSTREGRNEQFF
>TRBV4-3|TRBD2|NA|TRBJ2-3
TGCGCCAGCAGCCAAGTTGGACTAGAACTTATGACAGATACGCAGTATTTT
CASSQVGLELMTDTQYF
>TRBV6-5|NA|NA|TRBJ2-5
TGTGCCAGCAGTCTACACAGGGACGGGGAGACCCAGTACTTC
CASSLHRDGETQYF
>TRBV27|TRBD2|NA|TRBJ2-7
TGTGCCAGCAGCCGCGGACTAGCGGGAACCCTCCGAACTTACGAGCAGTACTTC
CASSRGLAGTLRTYEQYF
>TRBV6-1|TRBD1|NA|TRBJ1-1
TGTGCCAGCAGCCTACAGGGGGGGACTGAAGCTTTCTTT
CASSLQGGTEAFF
>TRBV13|TRBD1|NA|TRBJ1-2
TGTGCCAGCAGCTTAGGACAGGGGGGGGACTATGGCTACACCTTC
CASSLGQGGDYGYTF
>TRBV11-3|NA|NA|TRBJ1-1
TGTGCCAGCAGCTTAGTTCGCACTGAAGCTTTCTTT
CASSLVRTEAFF
>TRBV5-8|TRBD1|once|TRBJ1-5
TGTGCCAGCAGCTTGGGGGACAGCTATAATCAGCCCCAGCATTTT
CASSLGDSYNQPQHF
>TRBV27|NA|NA|TRBJ1-1
TGTGCCAGCAGTATGGGGCGGAACACTGAAGCTTTCTTT
CASSMGRNTEAFF
>TRBV28|NA|NA|TRBJ1-5
TGTGCCAGCAGTTCAGAGGGCCCCCAGCATTTT
CASSSEGPQHF
>TRBV5-6|NA|NA|TRBJ2-3
TGTGCCAGCAGCGGAGTTGGGGGGGCAGGGTATTTT
CASSGVGGAGYF
>TRBV28|TRBD1|NA|TRBJ2-3
TGTGCCAGCAGTTTGCGGACAGGGGGCGGCGATACGCAGTATTTT
CASSLRTGGGDTQYF
>TRBV7-8|NA|NA|TRBJ1-5
TGTGCCAGCAGCTTAATCCAGGAGGGGCATAGCAATCAGCCCCAGCATTTT
CASSLIQEGHSNQPQHF
>TRBV6-5|TRBD1|NA|TRBJ1-5
TGTGCCAGCAGTAAAACTGACAGGGATCAGCCCCAGCATTTT
CASSKTDRDQPQHF
>TRBV2|TRBD1|once|TRBJ1-5
TGTGCCAGCAGTGAGGACAGGGGCCGATATAGCAATCAGCCCCAGCATTTT
CASSEDRGRYSNQPQHF
>TRBV29-1|NA|NA|TRBJ2-7
TGCAGCGTTGACCTAGACGGCTACGAGCAGTACTTC
CSVDLDGYEQYF
>TRBV30|NA|NA|TRBJ1-2
TGTGCCTGGAAGGGAGGGAACTATGGCTACACCTTC
CAWKGGNYGYTF
>TRBV16|NA|once|TRBJ1-5
TGTGCCAGCAGCCAATTTGTCACAGGTGGATATCAGCCCCAGCATTTT
CASSQFVTGGYQPQHF
>TRBV5-4|TRBD2|NA|TRBJ2-7
TGTGCCAGCACCTCGGGACTAGGCCCCGAGGCGGGTGAGCAGTACTTC
CASTSGLGPEAGEQYF
>TRBV5-1|TRBD1|NA|TRBJ1-1
TGCGCCAGCAGCTATACCAAGGGACAGCAGAACACTGAAGCTTTCTTT
CASSYTKGQQNTEAFF